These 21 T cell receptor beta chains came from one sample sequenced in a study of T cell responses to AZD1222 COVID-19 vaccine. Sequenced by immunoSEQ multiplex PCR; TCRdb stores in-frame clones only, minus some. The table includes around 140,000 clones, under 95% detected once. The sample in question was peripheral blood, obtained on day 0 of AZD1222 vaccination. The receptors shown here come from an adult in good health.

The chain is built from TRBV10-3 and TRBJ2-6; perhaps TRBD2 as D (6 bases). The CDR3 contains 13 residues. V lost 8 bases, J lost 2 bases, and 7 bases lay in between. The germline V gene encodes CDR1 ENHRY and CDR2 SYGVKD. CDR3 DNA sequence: TGTGCCATCCGCGGGACTGGGGCCAACGTCCTGACTTTC. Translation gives CAIRGTGANVLTF.

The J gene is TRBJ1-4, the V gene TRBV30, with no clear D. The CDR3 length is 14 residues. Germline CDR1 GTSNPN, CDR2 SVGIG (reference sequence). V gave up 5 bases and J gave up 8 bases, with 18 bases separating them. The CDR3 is CAWAPGVGYEKLFF. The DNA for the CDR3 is TGTGCCTGGGCTCCCGGAGTGGGTTACGAAAAACTGTTTTTT.

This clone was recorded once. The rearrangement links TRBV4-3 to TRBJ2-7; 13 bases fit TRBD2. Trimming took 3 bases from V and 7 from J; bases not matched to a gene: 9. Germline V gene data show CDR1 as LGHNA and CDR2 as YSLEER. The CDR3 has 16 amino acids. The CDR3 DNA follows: TGCGCCAGCAGCCAGAGGACTAGCGGGGGAGGTCTAGAGCAGTACTTC. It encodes CASSQRTSGGGLEQYF.

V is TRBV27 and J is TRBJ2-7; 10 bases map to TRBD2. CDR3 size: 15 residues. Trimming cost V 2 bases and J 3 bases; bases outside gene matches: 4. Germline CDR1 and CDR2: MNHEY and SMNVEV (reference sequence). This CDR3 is CASSLGSSGGYEQYF. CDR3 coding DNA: TGTGCCAGCAGTTTAGGGTCTAGCGGGGGCTACGAGCAGTACTTC.

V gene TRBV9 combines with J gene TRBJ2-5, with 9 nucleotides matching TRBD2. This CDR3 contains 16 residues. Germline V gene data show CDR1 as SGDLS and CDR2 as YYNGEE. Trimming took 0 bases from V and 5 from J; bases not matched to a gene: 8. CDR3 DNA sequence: TGTGCCAGCAGCGTAGTAGGAGCGGGGGGCGGGGAGACCCAGTACTTC. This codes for CASSVVGAGGGETQYF.

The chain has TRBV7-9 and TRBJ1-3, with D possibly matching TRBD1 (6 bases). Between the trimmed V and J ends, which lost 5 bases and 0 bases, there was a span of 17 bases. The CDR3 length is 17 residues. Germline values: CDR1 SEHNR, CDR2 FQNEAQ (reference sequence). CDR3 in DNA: TGTGCCAGCAGCCTAACTACAGGGATCTTCTCTGGAAACACCATATATTTT. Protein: CASSLTTGIFSGNTIYF.

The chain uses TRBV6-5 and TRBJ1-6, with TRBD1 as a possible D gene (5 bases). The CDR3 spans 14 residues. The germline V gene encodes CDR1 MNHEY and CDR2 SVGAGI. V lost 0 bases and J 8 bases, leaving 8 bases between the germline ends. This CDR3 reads CASSYSTGDSPLHF. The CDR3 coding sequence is TGTGCCAGCAGTTACTCGACGGGGGATTCACCCCTCCACTTT.

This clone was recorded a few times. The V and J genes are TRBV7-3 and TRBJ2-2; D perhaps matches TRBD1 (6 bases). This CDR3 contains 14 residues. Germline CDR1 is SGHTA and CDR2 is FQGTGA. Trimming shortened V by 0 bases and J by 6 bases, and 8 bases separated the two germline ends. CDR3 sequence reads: CASSLTGAAGELFF. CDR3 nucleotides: TGTGCCAGCAGCTTAACGGGGGCAGCCGGGGAGCTGTTTTTT.

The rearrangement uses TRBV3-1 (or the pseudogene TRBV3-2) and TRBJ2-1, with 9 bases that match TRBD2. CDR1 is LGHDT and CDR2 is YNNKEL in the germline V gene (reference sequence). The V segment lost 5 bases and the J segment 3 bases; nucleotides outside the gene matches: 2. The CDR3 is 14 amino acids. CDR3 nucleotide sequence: TGTGCCAGCAGCAGACTAGCGGACTACAATGAGCAGTTCTTC. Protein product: CASSRLADYNEQFF.

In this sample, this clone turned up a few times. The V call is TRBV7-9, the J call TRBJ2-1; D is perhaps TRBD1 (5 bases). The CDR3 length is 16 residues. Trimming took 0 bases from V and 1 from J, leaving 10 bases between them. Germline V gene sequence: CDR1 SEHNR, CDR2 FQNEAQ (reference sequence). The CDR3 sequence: CASSLARAPSYNEQFF. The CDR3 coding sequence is TGTGCCAGCAGCTTAGCCAGGGCCCCTTCCTACAATGAGCAGTTCTTC.

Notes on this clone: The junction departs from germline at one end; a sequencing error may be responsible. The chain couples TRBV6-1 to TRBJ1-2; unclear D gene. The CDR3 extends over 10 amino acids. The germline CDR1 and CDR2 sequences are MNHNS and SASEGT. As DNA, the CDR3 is TGTGCCAGCAGTGAAGCTGGATGGTACTTC. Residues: CASSEAGWYF.

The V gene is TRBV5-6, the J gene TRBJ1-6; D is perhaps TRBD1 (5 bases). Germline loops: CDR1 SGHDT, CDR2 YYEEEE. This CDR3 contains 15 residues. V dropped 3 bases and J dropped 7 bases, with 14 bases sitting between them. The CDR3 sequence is CASSSSVSGNSPLHF. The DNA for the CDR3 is TGTGCCAGCAGCTCCAGTGTTTCAGGGAATTCACCCCTCCACTTT.

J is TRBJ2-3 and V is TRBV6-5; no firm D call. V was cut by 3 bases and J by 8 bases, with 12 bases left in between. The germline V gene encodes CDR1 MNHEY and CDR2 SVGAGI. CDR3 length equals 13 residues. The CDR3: CASSYSTDRTQYF. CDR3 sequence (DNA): TGTGCCAGCAGTTATTCGACGGATCGTACGCAGTATTTT.

CDR3 nucleotide sequence: TGTGCCAGCAGCGGGACGGTGAAAGAGACCCAGTACTTC. Residues: CASSGTVKETQYF. V is TRBV2 and J is TRBJ2-5, with D possibly being TRBD1 or TRBD2 (5 bases each). V was pared by 6 bases and J by 3 bases, with 11 bases between. Germline CDR1 reads SNHLY; CDR2 reads FYNNEI. The CDR3 consists of 13 residues.

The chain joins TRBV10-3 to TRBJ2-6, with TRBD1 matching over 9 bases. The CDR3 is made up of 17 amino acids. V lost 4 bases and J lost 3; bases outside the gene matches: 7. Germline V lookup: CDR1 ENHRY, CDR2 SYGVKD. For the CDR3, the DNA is TGTGCCATCAGTGTTGACAGGGGGAGCGGTGGGGCCAACGTCCTGACTTTC. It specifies CAISVDRGSGGANVLTF.

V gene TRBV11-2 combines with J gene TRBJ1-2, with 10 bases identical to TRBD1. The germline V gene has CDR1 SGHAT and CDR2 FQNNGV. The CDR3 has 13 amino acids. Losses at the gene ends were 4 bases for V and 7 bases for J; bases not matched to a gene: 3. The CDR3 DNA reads TGTGCCAGCAGCTCCGGGACAGGGGTTGGCTACACCTTC. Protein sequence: CASSSGTGVGYTF.

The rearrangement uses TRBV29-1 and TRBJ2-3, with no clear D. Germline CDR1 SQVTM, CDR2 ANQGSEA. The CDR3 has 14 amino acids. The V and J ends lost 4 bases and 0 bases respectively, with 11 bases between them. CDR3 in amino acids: CSVGPGSSTDTQYF. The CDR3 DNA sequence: TGCAGCGTTGGTCCGGGTTCTAGCACAGATACGCAGTATTTT.

CDR3 protein: CASSFTGGSIDTQYF. Here the CDR3 DNA reads TGTGCCAGCAGCTTTACGGGAGGGAGTATAGATACGCAGTATTTT. The chain has TRBV7-2 and TRBJ2-3, with TRBD2 identical over 8 bases. The CDR3 consists of 15 residues. V lost 3 bases to trimming and J lost 5 bases; unmatched junction nucleotides: 7. In germline, CDR1 is SGHTA, CDR2 FQGNSA. The full variable domain, its missing parts supplied by reference TRBV7-2 and TRBJ2-3, is GAGVSQSPSNKVTEKGKDVELRCDPISGHTALYWYRQSLGQGLEFLIYFQGNSAPDKSGLPSDRFSAERTGGSVSTLTIQRTQQEDSAVYLCASSFTGGSIDTQYFGPGTRLTVL.

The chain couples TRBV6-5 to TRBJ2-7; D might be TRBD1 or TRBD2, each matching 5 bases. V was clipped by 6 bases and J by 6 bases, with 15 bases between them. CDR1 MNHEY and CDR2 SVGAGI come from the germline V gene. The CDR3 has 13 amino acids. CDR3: CASSIGTPTEQYF. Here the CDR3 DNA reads TGTGCCAGCAGCATCGGGACCCCAACCGAGCAGTACTTC.

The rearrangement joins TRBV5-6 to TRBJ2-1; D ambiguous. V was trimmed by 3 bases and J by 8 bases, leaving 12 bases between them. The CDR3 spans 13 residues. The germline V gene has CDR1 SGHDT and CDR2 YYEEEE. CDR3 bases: TGTGCCAGCAGCTCGGACGCGGTCGATGAGCAGTTCTTC. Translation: CASSSDAVDEQFF.

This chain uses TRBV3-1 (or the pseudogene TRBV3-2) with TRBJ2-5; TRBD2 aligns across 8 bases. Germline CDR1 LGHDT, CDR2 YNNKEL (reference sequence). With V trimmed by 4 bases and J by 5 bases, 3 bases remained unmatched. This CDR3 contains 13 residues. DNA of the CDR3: TGTGCCAGCAGCCTCCGACTAGCGGAGACCCAGTACTTC. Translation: CASSLRLAETQYF.